The clone carrying this T cell receptor beta chain was seen only a few times. The sample belongs to a study of blood T cell repertoires in COVID-19. Study overall: Sites across the United States, Italy and Spain contributed samples from acute and convalescent COVID-19. T cells, B-cell-depleted T cells, or PBMCs supplied cDNA or gDNA.

Germline V CDR1 and CDR2: LNHDA, SQIVND (reference sequence). V shed 6 bases and J 1 base; nucleotides not matched to a gene: 3. CDR3 length equals 14 residues. In the original processing: From reference gene primer amplification, estimates of nucleated cell counts were derived. Generated by immunoSEQ multiplex PCR, the TCRdb table keeps only in-frame clones and is missing some. V, J and clone size reflect that table, while D and trimming were determined from the DNA. The repertoire holds tens of thousands of clones, with approximately 80% as singletons. This rearrangement joins TRBV19 to TRBJ1-1; 9 bases agree with TRBD1. The sequence came from a human donor in a cohort sampled during active COVID-19. Sequences were obtained from peripheral blood. The CDR3 sequence: CASSQDRGNTEAFF. Here the CDR3 DNA reads TGTGCCAGTAGCCAGGACAGGGGGAACACTGAAGCTTTCTTT.